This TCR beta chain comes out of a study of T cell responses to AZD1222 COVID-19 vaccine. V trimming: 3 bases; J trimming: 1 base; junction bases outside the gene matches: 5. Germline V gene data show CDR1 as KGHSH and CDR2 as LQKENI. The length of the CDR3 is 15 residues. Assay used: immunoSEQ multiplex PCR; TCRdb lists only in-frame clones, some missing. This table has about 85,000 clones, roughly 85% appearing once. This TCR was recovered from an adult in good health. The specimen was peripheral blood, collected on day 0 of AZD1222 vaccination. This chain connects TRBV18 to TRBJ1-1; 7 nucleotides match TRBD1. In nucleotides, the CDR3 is TGTGCCAGCTCACCGAGGGGACAGAAGAACACTGAAGCTTTCTTT. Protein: CASSPRGQKNTEAFF.